This T cell receptor (beta chain) was captured by sequencing in a study of blood T cell repertoires in COVID-19. In the study's own analysis: Estimation of nucleated cell counts relied on the amplification of reference gene primers. This table comes from immunoSEQ multiplex PCR, and its TCRdb copy is limited to in-frame clones, with some not included. For V, J and clone size, that table is used; D and trimming come from the DNA. The data hold hundreds of thousands of clones, with around 90% observed a single time. The V gene end was trimmed by 2 bases and the J gene end by 5 bases; junction bases not matched to a gene: 9. This CDR3 is built from 16 residues. Per the germline V gene, CDR1 is LGHDT and CDR2 is YNNKEL (reference sequence).

The specimen sequenced was peripheral blood. The chain couples TRBV3-1 (or the pseudogene TRBV3-2) to TRBJ2-5; 9 bases are a match to TRBD1. The TCR sequence derives from a woman aged 40 to 50 with COVID-19, enrolled during active disease. DNA of the CDR3: TGTGCCAGCAGCCAACGAGGGGGGACAGGGAGCGAGACCCAGTACTTC. This sequence encodes CASSQRGGTGSETQYF.